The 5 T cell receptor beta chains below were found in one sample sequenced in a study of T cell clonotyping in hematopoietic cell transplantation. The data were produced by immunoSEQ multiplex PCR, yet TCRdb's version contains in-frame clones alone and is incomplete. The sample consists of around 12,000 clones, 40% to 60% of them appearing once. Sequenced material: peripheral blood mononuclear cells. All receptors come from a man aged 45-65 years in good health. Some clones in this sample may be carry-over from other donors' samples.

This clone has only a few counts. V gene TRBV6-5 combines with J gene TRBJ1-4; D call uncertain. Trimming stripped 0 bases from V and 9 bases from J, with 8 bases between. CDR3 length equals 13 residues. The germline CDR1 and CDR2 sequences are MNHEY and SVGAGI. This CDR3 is CASSYSGWQKLFF. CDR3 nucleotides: TGTGCCAGCAGTTACTCAGGGTGGCAAAAACTGTTTTTT.

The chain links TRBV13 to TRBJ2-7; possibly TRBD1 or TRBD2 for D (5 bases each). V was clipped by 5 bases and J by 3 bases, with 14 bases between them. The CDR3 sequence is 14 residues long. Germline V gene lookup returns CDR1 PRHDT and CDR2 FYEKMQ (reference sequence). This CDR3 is CASSPSGAGYEQYF. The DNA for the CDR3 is TGTGCCAGCAGCCCCTCCGGGGCCGGCTACGAGCAGTACTTC.

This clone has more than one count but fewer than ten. CDR3 in DNA: TGTGCCTGGAGTGTAGACGCTAGCAATCAGCCCCAGCATTTT. As protein: CAWSVDASNQPQHF. The genes are TRBV30 and TRBJ1-5, with D unresolved. Germline-derived CDR1 and CDR2 are GTSNPN and SVGIG (reference sequence). CDR3 length: 14 residues. V lost 0 bases to trimming and J lost 0 bases, with 6 bases between them.

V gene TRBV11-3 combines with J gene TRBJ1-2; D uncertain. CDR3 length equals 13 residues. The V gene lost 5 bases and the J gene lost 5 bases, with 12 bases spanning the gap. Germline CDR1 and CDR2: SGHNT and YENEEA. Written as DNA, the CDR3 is TGTGCCAGCAGCACGGGGATCGAGTATGGCTACACCTTC. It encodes CASSTGIEYGYTF.

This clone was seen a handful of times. The CDR3 is CASSLGSGGGGSPLHF. CDR3 sequence (DNA): TGTGCCAGCAGCTTAGGATCTGGGGGGGGTGGTTCACCCCTCCACTTT. The rearrangement links TRBV7-9 to TRBJ1-6, with D possibly TRBD1 on 5 matching bases. This CDR3 comprises 16 residues. Germline V gene lookup returns CDR1 SEHNR and CDR2 FQNEAQ (reference sequence). The ends were cut back, 1 base at V and 9 bases at J, with 16 bases in the middle.